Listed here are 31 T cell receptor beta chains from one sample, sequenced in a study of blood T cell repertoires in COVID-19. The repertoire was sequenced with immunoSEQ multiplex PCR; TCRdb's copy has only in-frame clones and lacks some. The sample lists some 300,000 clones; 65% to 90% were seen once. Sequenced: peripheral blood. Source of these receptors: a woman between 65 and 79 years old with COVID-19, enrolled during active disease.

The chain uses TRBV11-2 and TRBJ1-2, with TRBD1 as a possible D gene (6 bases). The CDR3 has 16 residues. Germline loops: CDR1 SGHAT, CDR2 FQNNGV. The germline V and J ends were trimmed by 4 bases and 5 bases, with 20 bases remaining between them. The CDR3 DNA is TGTGCCAGCAGCTCCATACGGGGGGCGTTTGAGTATGGCTACACCTTC. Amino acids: CASSSIRGAFEYGYTF.

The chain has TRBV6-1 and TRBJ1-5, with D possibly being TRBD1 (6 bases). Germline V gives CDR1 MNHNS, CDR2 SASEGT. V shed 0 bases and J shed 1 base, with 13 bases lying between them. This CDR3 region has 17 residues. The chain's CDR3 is CASSEAARGWSNQPQHF. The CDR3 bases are TGTGCCAGCAGTGAAGCCGCCAGGGGCTGGAGCAATCAGCCCCAGCATTTT.

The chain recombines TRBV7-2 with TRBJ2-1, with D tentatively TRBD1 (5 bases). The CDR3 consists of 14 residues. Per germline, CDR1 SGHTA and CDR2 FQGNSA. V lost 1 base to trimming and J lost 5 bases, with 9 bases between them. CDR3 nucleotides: TGTGCCAGCAGCTTAGTAGGGGATAACAATGAGCAGTTCTTC. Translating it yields CASSLVGDNNEQFF.

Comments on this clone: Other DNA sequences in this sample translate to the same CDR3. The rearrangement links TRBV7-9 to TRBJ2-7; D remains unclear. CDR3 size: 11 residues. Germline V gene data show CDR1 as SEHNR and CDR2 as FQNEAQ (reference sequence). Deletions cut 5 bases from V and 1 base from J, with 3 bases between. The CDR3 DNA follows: TGTGCCAGCAGCCCTTCCTACGAGCAGTACTTC. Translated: CASSPSYEQYF.

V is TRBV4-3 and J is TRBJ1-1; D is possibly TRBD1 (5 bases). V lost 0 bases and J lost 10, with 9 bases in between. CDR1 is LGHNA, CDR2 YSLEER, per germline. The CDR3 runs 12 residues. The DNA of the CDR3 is TGCGCCAGCAGCCAAGAAAGGGGTGGAGCTTTCTTT. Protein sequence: CASSQERGGAFF.

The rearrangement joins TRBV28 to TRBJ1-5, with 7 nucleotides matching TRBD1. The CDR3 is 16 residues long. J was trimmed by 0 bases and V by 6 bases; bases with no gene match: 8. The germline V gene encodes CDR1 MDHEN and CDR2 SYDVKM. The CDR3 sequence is CASSSIQGVSNQPQHF. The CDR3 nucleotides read TGTGCCAGCAGCTCCATCCAGGGGGTTAGCAATCAGCCCCAGCATTTT.

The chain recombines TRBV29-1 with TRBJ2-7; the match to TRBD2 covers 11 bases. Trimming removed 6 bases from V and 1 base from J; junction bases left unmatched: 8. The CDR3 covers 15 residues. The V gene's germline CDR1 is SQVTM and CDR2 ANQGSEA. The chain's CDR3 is CSVKLAGAGSYEQYF. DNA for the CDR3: TGCAGCGTGAAACTAGCGGGGGCAGGGTCCTACGAGCAGTACTTC.

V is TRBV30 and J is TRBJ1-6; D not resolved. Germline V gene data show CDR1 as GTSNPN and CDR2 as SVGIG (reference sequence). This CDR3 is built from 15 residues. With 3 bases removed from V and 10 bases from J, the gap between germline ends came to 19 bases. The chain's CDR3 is CAWSPGHGGSSPLHF. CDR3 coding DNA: TGTGCCTGGAGCCCGGGCCATGGAGGATCCTCACCCCTCCACTTT. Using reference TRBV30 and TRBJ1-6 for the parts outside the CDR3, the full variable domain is SQTIHQWPATLVQPVGSPLSLECTVEGTSNPNLYWYRQAAGRGLQLLFYSVGIGQISSEVPQNLSASRPQDRQFILSSKKLLLSDSGFYLCAWSPGHGGSSPLHFGNGTRLTVT.

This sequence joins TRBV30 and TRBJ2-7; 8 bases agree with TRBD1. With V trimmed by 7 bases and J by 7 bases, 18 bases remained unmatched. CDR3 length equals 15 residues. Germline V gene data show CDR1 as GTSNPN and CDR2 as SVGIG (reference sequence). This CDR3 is CAFAGWGQGAKEQYF. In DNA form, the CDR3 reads TGTGCCTTCGCCGGGTGGGGGCAGGGGGCGAAGGAGCAGTACTTC.

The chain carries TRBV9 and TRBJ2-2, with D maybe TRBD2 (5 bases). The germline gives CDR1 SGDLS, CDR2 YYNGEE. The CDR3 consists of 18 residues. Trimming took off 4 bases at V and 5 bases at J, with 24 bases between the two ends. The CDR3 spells CASSSRTSIIRNTGELFF. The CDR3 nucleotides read TGTGCCAGCAGCTCCCGGACTTCCATTATCAGAAATACCGGGGAGCTGTTTTTT.

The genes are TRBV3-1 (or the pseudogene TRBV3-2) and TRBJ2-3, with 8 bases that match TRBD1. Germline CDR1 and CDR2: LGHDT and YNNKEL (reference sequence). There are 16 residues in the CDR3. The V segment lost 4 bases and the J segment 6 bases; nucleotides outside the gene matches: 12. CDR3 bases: TGTGCCAGCAGCCCTGGGCGGAGACAGGGGCTCGATACGCAGTATTTT. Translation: CASSPGRRQGLDTQYF.

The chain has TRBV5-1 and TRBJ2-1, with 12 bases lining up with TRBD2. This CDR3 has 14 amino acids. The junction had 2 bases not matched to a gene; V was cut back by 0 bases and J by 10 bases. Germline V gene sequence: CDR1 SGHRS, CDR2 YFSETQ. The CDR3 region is CASSLASGGVEQFF. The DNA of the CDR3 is TGCGCCAGCAGCTTGGCTAGCGGGGGGGTGGAGCAGTTCTTC.

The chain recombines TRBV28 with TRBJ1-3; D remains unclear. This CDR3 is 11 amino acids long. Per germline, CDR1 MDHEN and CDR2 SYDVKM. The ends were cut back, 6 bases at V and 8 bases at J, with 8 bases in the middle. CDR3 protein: CASRRRDTIYF. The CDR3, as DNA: TGTGCCAGCAGGCGACGGGACACCATATATTTT.

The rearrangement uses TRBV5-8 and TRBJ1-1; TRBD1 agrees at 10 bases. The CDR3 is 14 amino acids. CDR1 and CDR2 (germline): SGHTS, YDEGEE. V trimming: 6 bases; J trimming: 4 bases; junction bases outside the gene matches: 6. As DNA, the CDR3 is TGTGCCAGCAACCCGGGACAGGGGAGCACTGAAGCTTTCTTT. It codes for CASNPGQGSTEAFF. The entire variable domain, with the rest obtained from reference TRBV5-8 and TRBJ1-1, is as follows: EAGVTQSPTHLIKTRGQQATLRCSPISGHTSVYWYQQALGLGLQFLLWYDEGEERNRGNFPPRFSGRQFPNYSSELNVNALELEDSALYLCASNPGQGSTEAFFGQGTRLTVV.

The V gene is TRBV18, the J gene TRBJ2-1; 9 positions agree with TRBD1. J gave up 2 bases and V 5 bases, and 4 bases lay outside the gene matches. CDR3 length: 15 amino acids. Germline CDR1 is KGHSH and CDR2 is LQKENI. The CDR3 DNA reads TGTGCCAGCTCATTCCGGGACAGGGCCTACAATGAGCAGTTCTTC. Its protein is CASSFRDRAYNEQFF.

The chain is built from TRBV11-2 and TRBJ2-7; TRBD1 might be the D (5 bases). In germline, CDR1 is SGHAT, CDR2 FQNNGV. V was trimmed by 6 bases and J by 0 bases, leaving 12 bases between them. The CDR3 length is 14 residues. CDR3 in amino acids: CASSRYRSSYEQYF. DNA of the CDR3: TGTGCCAGCAGTCGTTACAGGAGCTCCTACGAGCAGTACTTC. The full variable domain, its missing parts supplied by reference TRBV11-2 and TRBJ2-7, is EAGVAQSPRYKIIEKRQSVAFWCNPISGHATLYWYQQILGQGPKLLIQFQNNGVVDDSQLPKDRFSAERLKGVDSTLKIQPAKLEDSAVYLCASSRYRSSYEQYFGPGTRLTVT.

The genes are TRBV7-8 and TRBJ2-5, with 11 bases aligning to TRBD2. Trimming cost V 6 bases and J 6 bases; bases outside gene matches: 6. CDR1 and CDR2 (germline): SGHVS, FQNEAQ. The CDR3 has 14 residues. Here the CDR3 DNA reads TGTGCCAGCAGACTAGCGGGGGTTGAAAAGACCCAGTACTTC. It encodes CASRLAGVEKTQYF.

CDR3 bases: TGCGCCAGCAGTGTCTTTAGCGGGGGGATAAGCACAGATACGCAGTATTTT. Residues: CASSVFSGGISTDTQYF. The chain uses TRBV4-1 and TRBJ2-3; 10 bases fit TRBD2. V was clipped by 6 bases and J by 0 bases; unmatched bases: 9. There are 17 residues in the CDR3. Germline V gene data show CDR1 as MGHRA and CDR2 as YSYEKL.

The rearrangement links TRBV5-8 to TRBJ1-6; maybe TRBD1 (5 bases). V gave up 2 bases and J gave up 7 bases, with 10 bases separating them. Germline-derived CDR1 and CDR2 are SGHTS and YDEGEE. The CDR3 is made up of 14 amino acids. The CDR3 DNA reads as TGTGCCAGCAGCTTACAGGCGAACAATTCACCCCTCCACTTT. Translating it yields CASSLQANNSPLHF.

The CDR3 DNA follows: TGTGCCAGTAGTAGCAGGGTGGGGGGGCCCCAGCATTTT. It yields the protein CASSSRVGGPQHF. This chain uses TRBV19 with TRBJ1-5; D is possibly TRBD1 (5 bases). V was shortened by 4 bases and J by 9 bases, with 13 bases between the two germline ends. There are 13 residues in the CDR3. In germline, CDR1 is LNHDA, CDR2 SQIVND (reference sequence).

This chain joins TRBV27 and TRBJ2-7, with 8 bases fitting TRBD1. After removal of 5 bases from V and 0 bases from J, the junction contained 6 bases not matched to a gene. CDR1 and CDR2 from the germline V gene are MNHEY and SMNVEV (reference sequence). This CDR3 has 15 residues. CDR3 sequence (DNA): TGTGCCAGCAGTCGGCAGGGACAGGCCTCCTACGAGCAGTACTTC. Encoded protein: CASSRQGQASYEQYF.

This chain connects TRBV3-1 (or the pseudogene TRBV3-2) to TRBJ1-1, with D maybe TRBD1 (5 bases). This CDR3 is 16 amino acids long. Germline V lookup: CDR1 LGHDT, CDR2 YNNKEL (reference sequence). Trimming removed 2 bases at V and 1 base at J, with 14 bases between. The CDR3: CASSQLTGGTNTEAFF. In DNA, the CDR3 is TGTGCCAGCAGCCAACTGACCGGGGGGACGAACACTGAAGCTTTCTTT.

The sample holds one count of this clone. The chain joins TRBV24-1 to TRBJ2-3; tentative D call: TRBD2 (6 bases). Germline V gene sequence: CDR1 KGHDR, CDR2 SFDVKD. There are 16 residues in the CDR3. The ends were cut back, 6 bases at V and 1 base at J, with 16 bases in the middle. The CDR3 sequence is CATSRPGRGGTDTQYF. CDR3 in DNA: TGTGCCACCAGTCGACCGGGGCGGGGCGGCACAGATACGCAGTATTTT.

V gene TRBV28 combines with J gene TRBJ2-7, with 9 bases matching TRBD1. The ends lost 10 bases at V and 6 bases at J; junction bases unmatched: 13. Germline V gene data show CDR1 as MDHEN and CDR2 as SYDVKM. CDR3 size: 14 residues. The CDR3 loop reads CAITRWDREGEQYF. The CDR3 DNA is TGTGCCATCACAAGGTGGGACAGGGAGGGCGAGCAGTACTTC.

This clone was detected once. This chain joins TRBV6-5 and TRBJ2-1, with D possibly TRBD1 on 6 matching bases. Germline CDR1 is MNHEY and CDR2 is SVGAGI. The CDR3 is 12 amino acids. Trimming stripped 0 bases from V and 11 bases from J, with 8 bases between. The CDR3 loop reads CASSYSGQKQFF. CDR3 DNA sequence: TGTGCCAGCAGTTACTCAGGACAGAAGCAGTTCTTC.

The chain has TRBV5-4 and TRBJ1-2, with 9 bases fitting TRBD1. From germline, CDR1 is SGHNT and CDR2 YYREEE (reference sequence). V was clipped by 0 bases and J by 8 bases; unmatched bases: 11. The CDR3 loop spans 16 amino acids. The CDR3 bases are TGTGCCAGCAGCTTGGCTAAACAGGGGGCGGCGAGAGGCTACACCTTC. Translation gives CASSLAKQGAARGYTF.

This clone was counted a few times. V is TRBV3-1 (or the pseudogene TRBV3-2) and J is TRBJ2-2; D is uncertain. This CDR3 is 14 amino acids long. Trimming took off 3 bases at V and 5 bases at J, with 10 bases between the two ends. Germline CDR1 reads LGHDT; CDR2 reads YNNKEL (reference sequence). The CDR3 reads CASSQASATGELFF. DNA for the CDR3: TGTGCCAGCAGCCAGGCTAGTGCGACCGGGGAGCTGTTTTTT.

The CDR3 bases are TGTGCCACCAGTGGCGGGAACACTGAAGCTTTCTTT. Translation: CATSGGNTEAFF. The chain uses TRBV24-1 and TRBJ1-1; no reliable D call. CDR3 length: 12 residues. Looked up from germline, CDR1 is KGHDR and CDR2 is SFDVKD. The ends were cut back, 5 bases at V and 1 base at J, with 4 bases in the middle.

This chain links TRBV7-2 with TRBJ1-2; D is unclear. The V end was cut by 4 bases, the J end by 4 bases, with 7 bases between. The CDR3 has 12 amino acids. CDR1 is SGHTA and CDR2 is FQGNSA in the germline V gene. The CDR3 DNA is TGTGCCAGCAGCTCACTCTCCTATGGCTACACCTTC. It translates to CASSSLSYGYTF.

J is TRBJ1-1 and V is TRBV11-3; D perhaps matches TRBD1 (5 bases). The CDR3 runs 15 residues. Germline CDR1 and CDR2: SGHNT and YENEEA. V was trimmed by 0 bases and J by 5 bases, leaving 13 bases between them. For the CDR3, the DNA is TGTGCCAGCAGCTTAGAGTCTTCAGGGTTAACTGAAGCTTTCTTT. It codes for CASSLESSGLTEAFF. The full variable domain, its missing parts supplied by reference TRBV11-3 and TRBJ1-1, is EAGVVQSPRYKIIEKKQPVAFWCNPISGHNTLYWYLQNLGQGPELLIRYENEEAVDDSQLPKDRFSAERLKGVDSTLKIQPAELGDSAVYLCASSLESSGLTEAFFGQGTRLTVV.

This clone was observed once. This CDR3 reads CASSFPTTGVDEQYF. CDR3 sequence (DNA): TGTGCCAGCAGCTTTCCGACAACAGGGGTCGACGAGCAGTACTTC. The chain recombines TRBV6-2 or TRBV6-3 with TRBJ2-7; TRBD1 matches 7 bases. Germline CDR1 MNHEY, CDR2 SVGEGT. Trimming removed 6 bases from V and 5 bases from J; junction bases left unmatched: 13. This CDR3 spans 15 amino acids.